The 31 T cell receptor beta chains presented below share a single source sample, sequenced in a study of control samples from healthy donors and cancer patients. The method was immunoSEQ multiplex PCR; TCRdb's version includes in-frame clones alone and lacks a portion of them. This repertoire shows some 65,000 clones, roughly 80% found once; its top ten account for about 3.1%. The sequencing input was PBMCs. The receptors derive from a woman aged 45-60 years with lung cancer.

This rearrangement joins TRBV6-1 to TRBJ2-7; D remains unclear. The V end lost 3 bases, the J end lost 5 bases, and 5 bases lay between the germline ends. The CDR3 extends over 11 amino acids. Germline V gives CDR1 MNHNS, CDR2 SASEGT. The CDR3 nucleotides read TGTGCCAGCAGTGAGTTTAACGAGCAGTACTTC. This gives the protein CASSEFNEQYF.

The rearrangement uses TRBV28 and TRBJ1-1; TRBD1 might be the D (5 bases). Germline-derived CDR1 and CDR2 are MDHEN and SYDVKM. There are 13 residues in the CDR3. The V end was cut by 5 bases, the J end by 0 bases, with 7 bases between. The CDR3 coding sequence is TGTGCCAGCAGTCTACAGGTGAACACTGAAGCTTTCTTT. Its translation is CASSLQVNTEAFF.

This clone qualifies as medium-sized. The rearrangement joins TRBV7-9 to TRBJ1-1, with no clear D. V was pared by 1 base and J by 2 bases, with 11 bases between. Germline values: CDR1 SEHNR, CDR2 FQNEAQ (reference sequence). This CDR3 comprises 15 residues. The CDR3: CASSLVNWANTEAFF. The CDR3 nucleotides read TGTGCCAGCAGCTTAGTCAACTGGGCCAACACTGAAGCTTTCTTT.

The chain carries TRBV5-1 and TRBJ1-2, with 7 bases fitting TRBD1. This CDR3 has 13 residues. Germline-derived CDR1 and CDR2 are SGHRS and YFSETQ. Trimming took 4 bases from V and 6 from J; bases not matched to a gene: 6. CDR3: CASSTTGTDGYTF. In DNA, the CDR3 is TGCGCCAGCAGCACGACAGGGACCGATGGCTACACCTTC.

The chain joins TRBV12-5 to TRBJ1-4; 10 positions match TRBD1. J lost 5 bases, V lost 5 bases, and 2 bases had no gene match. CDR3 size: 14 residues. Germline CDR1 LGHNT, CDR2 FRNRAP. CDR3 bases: TGTGCTAGTGGTACGGGACAGGGGAATGAAAAACTGTTTTTT. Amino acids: CASGTGQGNEKLFF.

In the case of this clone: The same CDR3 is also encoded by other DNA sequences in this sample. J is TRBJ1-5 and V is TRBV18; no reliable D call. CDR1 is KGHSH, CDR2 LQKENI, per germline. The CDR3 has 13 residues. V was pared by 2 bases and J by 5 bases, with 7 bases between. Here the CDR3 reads CASSPTVDQPQHF. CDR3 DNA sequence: TGTGCCAGCTCACCAACGGTCGATCAGCCCCAGCATTTT.

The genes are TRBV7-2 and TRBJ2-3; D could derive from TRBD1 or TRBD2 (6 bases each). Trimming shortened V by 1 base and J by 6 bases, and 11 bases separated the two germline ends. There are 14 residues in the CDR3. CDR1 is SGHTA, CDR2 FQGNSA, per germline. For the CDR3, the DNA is TGTGCCAGCAGCTTAGTTAGGGGGGACGATACGCAGTATTTT. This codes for CASSLVRGDDTQYF. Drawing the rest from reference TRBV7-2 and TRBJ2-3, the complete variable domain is GAGVSQSPSNKVTEKGKDVELRCDPISGHTALYWYRQSLGQGLEFLIYFQGNSAPDKSGLPSDRFSAERTGGSVSTLTIQRTQQEDSAVYLCASSLVRGDDTQYFGPGTRLTVL.

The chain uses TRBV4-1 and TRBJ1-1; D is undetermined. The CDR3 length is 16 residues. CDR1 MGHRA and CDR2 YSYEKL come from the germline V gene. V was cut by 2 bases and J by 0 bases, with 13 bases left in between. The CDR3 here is CASSQFGGLMNTEAFF. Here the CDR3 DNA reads TGCGCCAGCAGCCAATTCGGCGGCCTAATGAACACTGAAGCTTTCTTT.

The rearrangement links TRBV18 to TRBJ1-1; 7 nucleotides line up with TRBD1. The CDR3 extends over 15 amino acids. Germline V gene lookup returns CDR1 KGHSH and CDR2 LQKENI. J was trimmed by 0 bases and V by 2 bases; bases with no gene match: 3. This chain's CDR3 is CASSPETGVNTEAFF. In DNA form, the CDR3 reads TGTGCCAGCTCACCAGAAACAGGGGTGAACACTGAAGCTTTCTTT.

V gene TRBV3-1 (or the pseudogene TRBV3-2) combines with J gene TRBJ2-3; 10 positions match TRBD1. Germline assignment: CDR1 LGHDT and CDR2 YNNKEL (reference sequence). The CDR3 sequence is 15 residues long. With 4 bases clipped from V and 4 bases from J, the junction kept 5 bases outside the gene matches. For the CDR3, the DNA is TGTGCCAGCAGCCCCGGACAGGGGGGGGCAGATACGCAGTATTTT. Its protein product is CASSPGQGGADTQYF.

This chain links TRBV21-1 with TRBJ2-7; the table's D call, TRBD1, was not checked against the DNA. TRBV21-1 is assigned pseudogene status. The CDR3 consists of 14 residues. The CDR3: CASSIEGGRWEQYF. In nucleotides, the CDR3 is TGTGCCAGCAGCATAGAAGGGGGAAGGTGGGAGCAGTACTTC.

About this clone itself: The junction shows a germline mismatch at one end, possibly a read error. CDR3: CAIREGRRSDEQYF. Written as DNA, the CDR3 is TGTGCCATCAGGGAGGGACGGCGCTCCGACGAGCAGTACTTC. The genes are TRBV10-3 and TRBJ2-7; possible D gene TRBD2, 6 bases. The CDR3 consists of 14 residues. The V gene's germline CDR1 is ENHRY and CDR2 SYGVKD.

The CDR3 DNA follows: TGTGCCAGCAGCGCTTTAGGACCGGGCGATGGCTACACCTTC. The encoded protein is CASSALGPGDGYTF. The V gene is TRBV7-2, the J gene TRBJ1-2; D remains ambiguous. V was pared by 5 bases and J by 6 bases, with 16 bases between. The CDR3 length is 14 residues. From germline, CDR1 is SGHTA and CDR2 FQGNSA.

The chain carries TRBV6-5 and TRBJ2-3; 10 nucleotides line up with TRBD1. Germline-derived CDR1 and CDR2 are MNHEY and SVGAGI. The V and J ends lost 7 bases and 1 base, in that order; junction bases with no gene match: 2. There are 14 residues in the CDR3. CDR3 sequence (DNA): TGTGCCAGCACTGGGACAGGGGGCACAGATACGCAGTATTTT. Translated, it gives CASTGTGGTDTQYF.

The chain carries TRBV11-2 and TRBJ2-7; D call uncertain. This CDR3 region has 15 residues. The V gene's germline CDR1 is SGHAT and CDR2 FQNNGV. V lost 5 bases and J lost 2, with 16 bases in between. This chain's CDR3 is CASSPGLGVTYEQYF. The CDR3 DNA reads TGTGCCAGCAGCCCAGGTCTAGGAGTCACCTACGAGCAGTACTTC.

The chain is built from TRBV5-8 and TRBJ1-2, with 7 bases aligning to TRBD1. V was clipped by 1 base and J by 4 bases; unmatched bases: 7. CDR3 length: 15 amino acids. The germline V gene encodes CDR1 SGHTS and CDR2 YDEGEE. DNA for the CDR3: TGTGCCAGCAGCTTGCCCAGACAGGGTTCCTATGGCTACACCTTC. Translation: CASSLPRQGSYGYTF.

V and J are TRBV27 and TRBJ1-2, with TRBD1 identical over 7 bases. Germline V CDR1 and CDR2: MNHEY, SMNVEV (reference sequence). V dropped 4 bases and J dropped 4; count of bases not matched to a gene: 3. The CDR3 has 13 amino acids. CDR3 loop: CASSSGGIYGYTF. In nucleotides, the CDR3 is TGTGCCAGCAGTTCAGGGGGAATCTATGGCTACACCTTC.

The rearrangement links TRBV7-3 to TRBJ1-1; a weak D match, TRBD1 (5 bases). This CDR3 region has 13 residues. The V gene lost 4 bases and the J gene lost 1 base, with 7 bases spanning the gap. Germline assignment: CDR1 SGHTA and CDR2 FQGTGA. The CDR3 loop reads CASSSGQNTEAFF. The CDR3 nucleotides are TGTGCCAGCAGCTCAGGACAGAACACTGAAGCTTTCTTT.

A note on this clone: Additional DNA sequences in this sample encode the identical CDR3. The DNA for the CDR3 is TGTGCCAGCAGCGCCAAGGGCAGGGACTCACCCCTCCACTTT. It is translated as CASSAKGRDSPLHF. The chain links TRBV9 to TRBJ1-6; perhaps TRBD1 as D (5 bases). V shed 3 bases and J shed 10 bases, with 14 bases lying between them. The germline V gene encodes CDR1 SGDLS and CDR2 YYNGEE. The CDR3 spans 14 residues.

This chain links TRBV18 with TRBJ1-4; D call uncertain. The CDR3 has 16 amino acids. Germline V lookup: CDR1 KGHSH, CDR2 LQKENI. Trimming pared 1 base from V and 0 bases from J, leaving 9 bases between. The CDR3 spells CASSPLMASTNEKLFF. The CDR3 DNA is TGTGCCAGCTCACCACTGATGGCGTCAACTAATGAAAAACTGTTTTTT. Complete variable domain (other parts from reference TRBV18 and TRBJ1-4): NAGVMQNPRHLVRRRGQEARLRCSPMKGHSHVYWYRQLPEEGLKFMVYLQKENIIDESGMPKERFSAEFPKEGPSILRIQQVVRGDSAAYFCASSPLMASTNEKLFFGSGTQLSVL.

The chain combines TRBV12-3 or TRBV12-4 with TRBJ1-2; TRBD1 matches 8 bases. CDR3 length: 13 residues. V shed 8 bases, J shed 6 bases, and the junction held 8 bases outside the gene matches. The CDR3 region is CASSSGGADGYTF. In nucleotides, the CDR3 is TGTGCCAGCTCCTCAGGGGGCGCCGATGGCTACACCTTC.

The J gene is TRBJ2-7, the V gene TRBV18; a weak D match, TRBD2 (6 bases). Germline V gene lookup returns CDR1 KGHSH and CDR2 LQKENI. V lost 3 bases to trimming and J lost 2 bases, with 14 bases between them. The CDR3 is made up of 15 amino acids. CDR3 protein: CASSPGLTEAYEQYF. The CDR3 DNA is TGTGCCAGCTCACCGGGACTGACGGAGGCCTACGAGCAGTACTTC. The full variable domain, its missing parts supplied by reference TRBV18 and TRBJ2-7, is NAGVMQNPRHLVRRRGQEARLRCSPMKGHSHVYWYRQLPEEGLKFMVYLQKENIIDESGMPKERFSAEFPKEGPSILRIQQVVRGDSAAYFCASSPGLTEAYEQYFGPGTRLTVT.

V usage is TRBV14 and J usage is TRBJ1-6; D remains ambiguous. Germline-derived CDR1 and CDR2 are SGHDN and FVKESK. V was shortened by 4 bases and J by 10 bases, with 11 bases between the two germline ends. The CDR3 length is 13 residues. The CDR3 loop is CASSPVQRSPLHF. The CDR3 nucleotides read TGTGCCAGCAGCCCCGTACAAAGGTCACCCCTCCACTTT.

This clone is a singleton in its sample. The CDR3 DNA follows: TGTGCCAGCAGCCCGAAGACAGGGCTATACAATGAGCAGTTCTTC. Translating it yields CASSPKTGLYNEQFF. V usage is TRBV27 and J usage is TRBJ2-1; TRBD1 agrees at 7 bases. CDR1 and CDR2 (germline): MNHEY, SMNVEV (reference sequence). CDR3 length: 15 amino acids. V was clipped by 6 bases and J by 4 bases; unmatched bases: 9.

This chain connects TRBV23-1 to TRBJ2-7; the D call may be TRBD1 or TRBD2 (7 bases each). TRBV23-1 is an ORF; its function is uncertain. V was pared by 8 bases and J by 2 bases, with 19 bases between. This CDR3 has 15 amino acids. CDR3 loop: CASSKRDSLTYEQYF. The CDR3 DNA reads TGCGCCAGCTCTAAGCGGGACAGCCTTACCTACGAGCAGTACTTC.

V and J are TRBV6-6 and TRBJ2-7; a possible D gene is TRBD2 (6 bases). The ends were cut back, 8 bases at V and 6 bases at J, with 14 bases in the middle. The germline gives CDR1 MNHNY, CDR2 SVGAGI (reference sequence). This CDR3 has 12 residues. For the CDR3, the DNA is TGTGCCAGCGAGGTAGGAGGGGCCGAGCAGTACTTC. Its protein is CASEVGGAEQYF.

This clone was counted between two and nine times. The CDR3 here is CASSRTSGGSLYQETQYF. In nucleotides, the CDR3 is TGTGCCAGCAGTCGGACTAGCGGGGGCTCCCTGTACCAAGAGACCCAGTACTTC. The chain employs TRBV6-2 or TRBV6-3 and TRBJ2-5; 13 nucleotides line up with TRBD2. This CDR3 has 18 residues. J gave up 0 bases and V 5 bases, and 9 bases lay outside the gene matches. The germline V gene has CDR1 MNHEY and CDR2 SVGEGT.

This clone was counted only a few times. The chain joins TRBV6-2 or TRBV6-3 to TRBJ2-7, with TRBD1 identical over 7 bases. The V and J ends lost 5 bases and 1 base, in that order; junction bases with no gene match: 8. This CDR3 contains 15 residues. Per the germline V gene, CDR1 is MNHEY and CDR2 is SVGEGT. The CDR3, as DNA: TGTGCCAGCAGTCAAATACAGGGGTTGTCCTACGAGCAGTACTTC. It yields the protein CASSQIQGLSYEQYF.

CDR3 DNA sequence: TGTGCCACCAGTGGGGTTGGCAGCAGCTCCTACAATGAGCAGTTCTTC. This gives the protein CATSGVGSSSYNEQFF. The chain couples TRBV24-1 to TRBJ2-1; D is uncertain. Germline CDR1 reads KGHDR; CDR2 reads SFDVKD. The CDR3 has 16 residues. V lost 5 bases, J lost 0 bases, and 13 bases lay in between.

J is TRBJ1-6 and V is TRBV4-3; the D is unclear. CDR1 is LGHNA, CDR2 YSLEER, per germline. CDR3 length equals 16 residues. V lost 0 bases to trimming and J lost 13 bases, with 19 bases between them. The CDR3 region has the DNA TGCGCCAGCAGCCAAGATTTGGGTCGCTCCACTACGCCCCTCCACTTT. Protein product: CASSQDLGRSTTPLHF.

The CDR3 DNA is TGTGCCAGCAGCGGGCGACAGAGCCAAGAGACCCAGTACTTC. Translation gives CASSGRQSQETQYF. The V call is TRBV7-9, the J call TRBJ2-5; possibly TRBD1 for D (5 bases). The CDR3 is 14 amino acids. Germline CDR1 is SEHNR and CDR2 is FQNEAQ (reference sequence). V was cut by 5 bases and J by 1 base, with 11 bases left in between.